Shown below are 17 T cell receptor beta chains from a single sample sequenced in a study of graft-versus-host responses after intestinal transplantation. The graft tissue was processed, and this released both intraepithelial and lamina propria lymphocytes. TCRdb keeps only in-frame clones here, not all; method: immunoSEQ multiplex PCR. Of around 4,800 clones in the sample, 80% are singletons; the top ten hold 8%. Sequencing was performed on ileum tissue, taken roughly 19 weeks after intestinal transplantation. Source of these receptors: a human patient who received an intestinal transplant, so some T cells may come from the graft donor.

CDR3: CASSLRLAGTTGELFF. DNA of the CDR3: TGTGCCAGTAGTTTAAGACTAGCGGGAACCACCGGGGAGCTGTTTTTT. V and J are TRBV19 and TRBJ2-2; 11 bases align to TRBD2. With 5 bases clipped from V and 4 bases from J, the junction kept 6 bases outside the gene matches. This CDR3 region has 16 residues. The germline gives CDR1 LNHDA, CDR2 SQIVND (reference sequence).

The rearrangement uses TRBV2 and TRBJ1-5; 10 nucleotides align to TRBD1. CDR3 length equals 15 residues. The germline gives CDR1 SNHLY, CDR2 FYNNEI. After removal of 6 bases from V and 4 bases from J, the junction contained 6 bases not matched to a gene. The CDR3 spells CASRATGGGNQPQHF. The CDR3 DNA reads TGTGCCAGCAGGGCGACAGGGGGCGGAAATCAGCCCCAGCATTTT.

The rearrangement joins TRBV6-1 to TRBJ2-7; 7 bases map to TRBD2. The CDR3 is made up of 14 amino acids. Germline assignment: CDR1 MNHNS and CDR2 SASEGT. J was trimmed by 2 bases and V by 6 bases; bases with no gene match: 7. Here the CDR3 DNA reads TGTGCCAGCAGGGGGGGGACGCGACCCTACGAGCAGTACTTC. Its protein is CASRGGTRPYEQYF.

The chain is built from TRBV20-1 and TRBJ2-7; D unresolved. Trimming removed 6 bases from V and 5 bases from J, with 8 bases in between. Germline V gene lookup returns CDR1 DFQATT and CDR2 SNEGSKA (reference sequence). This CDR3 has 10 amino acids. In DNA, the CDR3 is TGCAGTGCCCCCCGTAACGAGCAGTACTTC. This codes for CSAPRNEQYF.

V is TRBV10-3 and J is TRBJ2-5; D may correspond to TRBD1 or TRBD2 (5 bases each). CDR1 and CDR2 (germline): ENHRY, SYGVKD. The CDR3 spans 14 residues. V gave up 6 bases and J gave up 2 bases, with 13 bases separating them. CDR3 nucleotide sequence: TGTGCCATCAGGGACGGGGCGGCACAAGAGACCCAGTACTTC. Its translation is CAIRDGAAQETQYF.

The DNA for the CDR3 is TGTGCCAGCAGCCCCGGGAGTATCCGTACAGATACGCAGTATTTT. Translated: CASSPGSIRTDTQYF. V and J are TRBV7-7 and TRBJ2-3; weak D call: TRBD2 (6 bases). The V end was cut by 5 bases, the J end by 3 bases, with 15 bases between. CDR1 is SSHAT, CDR2 FNYEAQ, per germline (reference sequence). The CDR3 contains 15 residues.

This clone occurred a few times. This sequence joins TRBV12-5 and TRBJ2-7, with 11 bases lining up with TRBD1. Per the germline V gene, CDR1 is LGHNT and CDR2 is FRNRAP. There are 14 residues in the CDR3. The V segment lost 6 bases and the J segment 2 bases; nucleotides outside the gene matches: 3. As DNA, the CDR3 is TGTGCTAGTGGCCAGGACAGGGGGCCCTACGAGCAGTACTTC. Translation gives CASGQDRGPYEQYF.

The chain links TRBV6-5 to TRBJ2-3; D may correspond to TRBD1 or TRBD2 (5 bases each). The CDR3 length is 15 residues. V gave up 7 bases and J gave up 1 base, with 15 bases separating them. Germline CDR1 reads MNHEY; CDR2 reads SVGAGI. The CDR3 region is CASTPGPIGTDTQYF. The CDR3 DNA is TGTGCCAGCACCCCGGGACCGATAGGCACAGATACGCAGTATTTT.

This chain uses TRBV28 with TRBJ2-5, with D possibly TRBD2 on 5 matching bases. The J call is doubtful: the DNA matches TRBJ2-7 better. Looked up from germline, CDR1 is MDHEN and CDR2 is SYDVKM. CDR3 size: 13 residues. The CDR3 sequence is CASSTTRLSEQYF. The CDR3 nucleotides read TGTGCCAGCAGTACCACTAGGTTAAGCGAGCAGTACTTC.

Written as DNA, the CDR3 is TGCGCCAGCAGCCCGGACAGGGATGGTGAAAAACTGTTTTTT. Translating gives CASSPDRDGEKLFF. This chain joins TRBV5-1 and TRBJ1-4; 8 nucleotides agree with TRBD1. Germline CDR1 and CDR2: SGHRS and YFSETQ. The V segment lost 4 bases and the J segment 7 bases; nucleotides outside the gene matches: 6. CDR3 size: 14 residues.

In nucleotides, the CDR3 is TGTGCCAGCAGCCGGAGTACAGGGGGCGGCGGTCAGCCCCAGCATTTT. This codes for CASSRSTGGGGQPQHF. This sequence joins TRBV5-6 and TRBJ1-5, with 9 positions matching TRBD1. V was pared by 4 bases and J by 6 bases, with 11 bases of the junction left unmatched. The CDR3 sequence is 16 residues long. Germline values: CDR1 SGHDT, CDR2 YYEEEE.

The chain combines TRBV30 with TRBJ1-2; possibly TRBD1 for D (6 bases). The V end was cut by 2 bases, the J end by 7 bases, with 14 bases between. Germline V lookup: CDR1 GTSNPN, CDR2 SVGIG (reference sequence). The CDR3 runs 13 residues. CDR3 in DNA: TGTGCCTGGAGTCCTATACAGGGAACTGGCTACACCTTC. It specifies CAWSPIQGTGYTF.

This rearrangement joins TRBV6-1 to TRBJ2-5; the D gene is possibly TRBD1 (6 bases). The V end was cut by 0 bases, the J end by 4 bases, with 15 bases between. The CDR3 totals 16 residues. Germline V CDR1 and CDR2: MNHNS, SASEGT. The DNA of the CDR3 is TGTGCCAGCAGTGAAGCAGGGGGAAGAAAAGGAGAGACCCAGTACTTC. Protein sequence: CASSEAGGRKGETQYF.

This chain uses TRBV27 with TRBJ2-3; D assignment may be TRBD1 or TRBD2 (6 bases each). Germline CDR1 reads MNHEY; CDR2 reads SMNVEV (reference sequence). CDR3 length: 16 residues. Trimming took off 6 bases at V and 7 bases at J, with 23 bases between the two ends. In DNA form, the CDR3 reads TGTGCCAGCAGAGTTAGGGGGACCCCGCGGGGCAATACGCAGTATTTT. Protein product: CASRVRGTPRGNTQYF.

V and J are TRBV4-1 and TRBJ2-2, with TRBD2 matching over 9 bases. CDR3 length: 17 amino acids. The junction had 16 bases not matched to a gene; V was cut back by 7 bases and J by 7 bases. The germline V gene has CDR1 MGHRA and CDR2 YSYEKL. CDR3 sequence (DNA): TGCGCCAGCAAACGCAGGGGCCCCGGCGGGGGGGTCGGGGAGCTGTTTTTT. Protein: CASKRRGPGGGVGELFF.

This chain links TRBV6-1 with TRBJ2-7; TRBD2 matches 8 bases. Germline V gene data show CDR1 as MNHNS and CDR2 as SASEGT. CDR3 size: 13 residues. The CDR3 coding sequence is TGTGCGATAGCGGGGATAAACTCCTACGAGCAGTACTTC. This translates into CAIAGINSYEQYF.

The CDR3 here is CASMLSGSQPEQYF. CDR3 in DNA: TGTGCCAGCATGCTCAGCGGGAGCCAACCCGAGCAGTACTTC. The rearrangement uses TRBV5-6 and TRBJ2-7; TRBD2 matches at 8 bases. The CDR3 is 14 amino acids. V lost 6 bases, J lost 6 bases, and 11 bases stayed unmatched. Germline V lookup: CDR1 SGHDT, CDR2 YYEEEE.